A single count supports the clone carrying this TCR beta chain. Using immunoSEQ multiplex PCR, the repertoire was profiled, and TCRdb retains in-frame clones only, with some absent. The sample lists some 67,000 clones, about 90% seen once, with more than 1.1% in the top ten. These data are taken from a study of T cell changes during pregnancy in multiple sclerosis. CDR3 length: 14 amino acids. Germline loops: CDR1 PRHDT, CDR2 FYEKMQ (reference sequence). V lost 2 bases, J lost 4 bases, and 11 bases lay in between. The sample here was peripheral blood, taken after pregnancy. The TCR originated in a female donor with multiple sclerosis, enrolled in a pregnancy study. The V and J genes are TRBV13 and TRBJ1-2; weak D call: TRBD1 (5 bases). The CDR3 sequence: CASSLRGTSYGYTF. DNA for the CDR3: TGTGCCAGCAGCTTACGGGGGACCTCCTATGGCTACACCTTC.